The 20 T cell receptor beta chains reported below all come from one sample, sequenced in a study of T cell repertoires in cytomegalovirus infection. Antigens of these TCRs are unknown. TCRdb reprocessed the reads with MiXCR, giving one entry per CDR3 protein. The sample has roughly 990,000 distinct CDR3 sequences, roughly 30% seen once. This material consisted of cultured CD8+ T cells from PBMCs, taken from culture after CMV antigen stimulation. The receptors stem from a human donor in good health (CMV status not recorded). Some clones in this sample may be carry-over from other donors' samples.

This clonotype was found a few times. The rearrangement links TRBV4-1 to TRBJ2-1; perhaps D is TRBD1 or TRBD2 (6 bases each). The CDR3 is 16 residues long. V was clipped by 5 bases and J by 0 bases, with 14 bases between them. Germline assignment: CDR1 MGHRA and CDR2 YSYEKL. This CDR3 is CASSGKGGPSYNEQFF. The CDR3 DNA is TGCGCCAGCAGCGGAAAAGGGGGGCCCTCCTACAATGAGCAGTTCTTC.

V usage is TRBV19 and J usage is TRBJ1-1, with D unclear. CDR3 length equals 14 residues. CDR1 is LNHDA, CDR2 SQIVND, per germline (reference sequence). The V and J ends lost 3 bases and 5 bases respectively, with 13 bases between them. As DNA, the CDR3 is TGTGCCAGTAGTATTGACGGGCCGGGTACTGAAGCTTTCTTT. Translation gives CASSIDGPGTEAFF.

This chain uses TRBV6-5 with TRBJ1-2; 8 bases align to TRBD1. V dropped 5 bases and J dropped 6; count of bases not matched to a gene: 8. The CDR3 has 14 amino acids. The germline V gene encodes CDR1 MNHEY and CDR2 SVGAGI. The CDR3 DNA sequence: TGTGCCAGCAGTCCCCGGACAGGGTGGAATGGCTACACCTTC. This encodes CASSPRTGWNGYTF.

This clonotype was detected ten times or more. This chain links TRBV7-2 with TRBJ2-3; either TRBD1 or TRBD2 may fit D (5 bases each). CDR3 length: 15 amino acids. V lost 5 bases and J lost 6, with 18 bases in between. Germline loops: CDR1 SGHTA, CDR2 FQGNSA. CDR3 region: CASSVGVYKLDTQYF. The DNA of the CDR3 is TGTGCCAGCAGCGTGGGGGTGTATAAGCTGGATACGCAGTATTTT.

The V gene is TRBV7-9, the J gene TRBJ1-3, with D uncertain. Trimming removed 5 bases from V and 7 bases from J, with 15 bases in between. The CDR3 is 14 amino acids. Germline CDR1 and CDR2: SEHNR and FQNEAQ (reference sequence). The CDR3 nucleotides read TGTGCCAGCAGCCCGGAGAATAGCGGCAACACCATATATTTT. Its protein is CASSPENSGNTIYF.

The table lists this clonotype with a count of one. Being one base from a much bigger clone, this may be a read error. The chain recombines TRBV7-8 with TRBJ2-7; 9 nucleotides match TRBD1. The CDR3 sequence is 16 residues long. Germline V CDR1 and CDR2: SGHVS, FQNEAQ. CDR3 nucleotides: TGTGCCAACAGCTTAGCGGGTGGACAGGGGTTGTACGAGCAGTACTTC. Translation gives CANSLAGGQGLYEQYF.

This clonotype was counted only a few times. The J gene is TRBJ2-1, the V gene TRBV2, with D perhaps matching TRBD1 or TRBD2 (5 bases each). CDR3 length equals 12 residues. Trimming removed 2 bases from V and 10 bases from J, with 9 bases in between. Germline CDR1 reads SNHLY; CDR2 reads FYNNEI. In nucleotides, the CDR3 is TGTGCCAGCAGTGAACTAGGGACCGAGCAGTTCTTC. Translated: CASSELGTEQFF.

The V gene is TRBV7-9, the J gene TRBJ1-2; 7 nucleotides match TRBD1. J lost 2 bases, V lost 1 base, and 7 bases had no gene match. The CDR3 is made up of 16 amino acids. In germline, CDR1 is SEHNR, CDR2 FQNEAQ (reference sequence). The CDR3 reads CASSLVGNRGNYGYTF. The CDR3, as DNA: TGTGCCAGCAGCTTAGTCGGAAACAGGGGAAACTATGGCTACACCTTC.

The sample holds a few counts of this clonotype. The gene calls are TRBV6-6 and TRBJ2-1; TRBD1 agrees at 9 bases. Per the germline V gene, CDR1 is MNHNY and CDR2 is SVGAGI (reference sequence). CDR3 length: 15 residues. The junction had 8 bases not matched to a gene; V was cut back by 6 bases and J by 5 bases. The CDR3 coding sequence is TGTGCCAGCAGCCCCGGACAGGGGACAAACAATGAGCAGTTCTTC. Its protein is CASSPGQGTNNEQFF.

This clonotype was observed at least ten times. The chain recombines TRBV7-8 with TRBJ2-2, with a possible D match to TRBD2 (6 bases). Per germline, CDR1 SGHVS and CDR2 FQNEAQ. This CDR3 has 12 residues. Trimming stripped 11 bases from V and 1 base from J, with 8 bases between. The CDR3 nucleotides are TGTGCCGGGGGACTGAACACCGGGGAGCTGTTTTTT. Amino acid sequence: CAGGLNTGELFF.

This clonotype was counted many times. This CDR3 reads CATPASLDTQYF. Here the CDR3 DNA reads TGTGCCACACCTGCGTCTCTAGATACGCAGTATTTT. V and J are TRBV24-1 and TRBJ2-3; D gene ambiguous. This CDR3 region has 12 residues. V lost 10 bases to trimming and J lost 5 bases, with 12 bases between them. Germline V gene data show CDR1 as KGHDR and CDR2 as SFDVKD.

This clonotype has a handful of counts. J is TRBJ1-5 and V is TRBV19, with 7 bases matching TRBD1. Trimming at V came to 8 bases and at J to 7 bases, leaving 8 bases not matched to a gene. From germline, CDR1 is LNHDA and CDR2 SQIVND (reference sequence). The CDR3 is made up of 13 amino acids. In DNA, the CDR3 is TGTGCCAGTCAGAGACAGGGCTTCCAGCCCCAGCATTTT. This sequence encodes CASQRQGFQPQHF. Full variable domain (outside the CDR3, taken from reference TRBV19 and TRBJ1-5): DGGITQSPKYLFRKEGQNVTLSCEQNLNHDAMYWYRQDPGQGLRLIYYSQIVNDFQKGDIAEGYSVSREKKESFPLTVTSAQKNPTAFYLCASQRQGFQPQHFGDGTRLSIL.

V usage is TRBV11-2 and J usage is TRBJ2-7; TRBD2 is a possible D gene (6 bases). The CDR3 spans 15 residues. Germline CDR1 is SGHAT and CDR2 is FQNNGV. The V end lost 1 base, the J end lost 4 bases, and 14 bases lay between the germline ends. For the CDR3, the DNA is TGTGCCAGCAGCTTAGCGGGACTTTCGGAATACGAGCAGTACGTC. This codes for CASSLAGLSEYEQYV.

J is TRBJ2-7 and V is TRBV28; 8 positions agree with TRBD2. CDR1 MDHEN and CDR2 SYDVKM come from the germline V gene. The ends lost 2 bases at V and 7 bases at J; junction bases unmatched: 10. The CDR3 is made up of 15 amino acids. The CDR3 region is CASSLGVAGPGEQYV. The CDR3, as DNA: TGTGCCAGCAGTTTAGGAGTAGCGGGACCAGGGGAGCAGTACGTC.

This clonotype was recorded at least ten times. The V and J genes are TRBV7-2 and TRBJ1-4, with D perhaps TRBD1 (6 bases). This CDR3 contains 15 residues. The germline CDR1 and CDR2 sequences are SGHTA and FQGNSA. V dropped 1 base and J dropped 2 bases, with 8 bases sitting between them. The CDR3 protein is CASSLEGVTNEKLFF. The CDR3 nucleotides are TGTGCCAGCAGCTTAGAGGGGGTCACTAATGAAAAACTGTTTTTT.

Of note for this clonotype: A much larger clone lies a single base off, so this may be a read error. The chain carries TRBV6-2 or TRBV6-3 and TRBJ2-5; 10 nucleotides line up with TRBD2. The J segment lost 3 bases and the V segment lost 6 bases, leaving 4 bases of the junction unmatched. This CDR3 is built from 14 residues. Germline values: CDR1 MNHEY, CDR2 SVGEGT. CDR3 residues: CASSYGLAEETQYF. CDR3 coding DNA: TGTGCCAGCAGCTACGGACTAGCGGAAGAGACCCAGTACTTC.

This clonotype was picked up many times. The chain has TRBV7-2 and TRBJ2-7; 9 positions match TRBD2. This CDR3 contains 13 residues. Germline CDR1 SGHTA, CDR2 FQGNSA. The trim removed 6 bases at V and 5 bases at J, leaving 5 bases unmatched. The chain's CDR3 is CASSGGGGHEQYF. The DNA of the CDR3 is TGTGCCAGCAGTGGCGGGGGGGGCCACGAGCAGTACTTC.

In its sample, this clonotype was seen a few times. The chain recombines TRBV2 with TRBJ2-5; 8 bases are shared with TRBD2. V shed 7 bases and J 4 bases; nucleotides not matched to a gene: 5. In germline, CDR1 is SNHLY, CDR2 FYNNEI. This CDR3 spans 13 amino acids. CDR3 nucleotides: TGTGCCAGCAACCTAGCGGGTAGAGAGACCCAGTACTTC. Its translation is CASNLAGRETQYF. Supplemented by reference TRBV2 and TRBJ2-5, the full variable domain reads EPEVTQTPSHQVTQMGQEVILRCVPISNHLYFYWYRQILGQKVEFLVSFYNNEISEKSEIFDDQFSVERPDGSNFTLKIRSTKLEDSAMYFCASNLAGRETQYFGPGTRLLVL.

The chain carries TRBV29-1 and TRBJ2-7, with a possible D match to TRBD1 (6 bases). The CDR3 is 15 residues long. The germline gives CDR1 SQVTM, CDR2 ANQGSEA. Trimming pared 2 bases from V and 2 bases from J, leaving 16 bases between. CDR3 DNA sequence: TGCAGCGTTGAACACGTCAGGGGAAAGACCTACGAGCAGTACTTC. It encodes CSVEHVRGKTYEQYF.

The chain joins TRBV2 to TRBJ2-1, with TRBD2 identical over 9 bases. Trimming removed 4 bases from V and 7 bases from J; junction bases left unmatched: 8. Germline V gene data show CDR1 as SNHLY and CDR2 as FYNNEI. The CDR3 contains 15 residues. The CDR3, as DNA: TGTGCCAGCAGTGGTGGGGCGGGGGGGGATAATGAGCAGTTCTTC. It specifies CASSGGAGGDNEQFF.